This T cell receptor (beta chain) was captured in a study of blood T cell repertoires in COVID-19. Study overall: PBMCs, B-cell-depleted T cells, or T cells were the source of the cDNA or gDNA that made up the material.

In the source study's methods: Amplifying reference gene primers gave estimates of nucleated cell counts. Assay: immunoSEQ multiplex PCR; the TCRdb copy retains only in-frame clones and omits some. V and J calls and clone size are those listed in that table; D and trimming were worked out from the DNA. The repertoire holds almost 300,000 clones, about nine tenths seen once, with approximately 10% in the top ten. The V end lost 3 bases, the J end lost 3 bases, and 9 bases lay between the germline ends. Germline V gene lookup returns CDR1 KGHSH and CDR2 LQKENI. There are 13 residues in the CDR3. In Seattle, patients joined the study during active infection and were tracked longitudinally.

The sequence derives from a woman under 40 with COVID-19, enrolled during active disease. This chain connects TRBV18 to TRBJ2-7; D may be TRBD2 (7 bases). The source material was peripheral blood. Here the CDR3 DNA reads TGTGCCAGCTCACCCGGGGGGCTCTACGAGCAGTACTTC. Translated, it gives CASSPGGLYEQYF. Full variable domain (outside the CDR3, taken from reference TRBV18 and TRBJ2-7): NAGVMQNPRHLVRRRGQEARLRCSPMKGHSHVYWYRQLPEEGLKFMVYLQKENIIDESGMPKERFSAEFPKEGPSILRIQQVVRGDSAAYFCASSPGGLYEQYFGPGTRLTVT.